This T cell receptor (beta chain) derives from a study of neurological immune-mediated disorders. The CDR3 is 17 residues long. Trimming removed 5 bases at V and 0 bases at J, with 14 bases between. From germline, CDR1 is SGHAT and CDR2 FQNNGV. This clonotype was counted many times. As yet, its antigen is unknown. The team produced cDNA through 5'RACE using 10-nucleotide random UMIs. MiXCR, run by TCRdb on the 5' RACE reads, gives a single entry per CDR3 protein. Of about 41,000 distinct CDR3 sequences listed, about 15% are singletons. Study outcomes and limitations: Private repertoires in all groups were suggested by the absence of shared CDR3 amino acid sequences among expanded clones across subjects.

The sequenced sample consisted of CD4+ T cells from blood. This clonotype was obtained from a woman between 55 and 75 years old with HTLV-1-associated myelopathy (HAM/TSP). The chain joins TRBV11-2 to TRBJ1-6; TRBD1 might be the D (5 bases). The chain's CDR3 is CASSQWRGSSYNSPLHF. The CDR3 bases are TGTGCCAGCAGCCAATGGCGGGGGAGCTCCTATAATTCACCCCTCCACTTT.